This T cell receptor (beta chain) was found in a study of T cells after yellow fever vaccination. Study outcomes and limitations: Weaker, the secondary response peaked sooner, at day 5 versus 15. Booster samples showed a return of most primary-vaccination clones (roughly 96% CD4, 88% CD8). The presence of abundant clonotypes contaminating from the bulk population was possible in FACS-sorted repertoires.

TCRdb recomputed calls from the 5' RACE reads with MiXCR, one row per CDR3 protein. The table records about 110,000 distinct CDR3 sequences, approximately 8.4% of them present only once. This clonotype was recorded many times. The antigen is undetermined. This receptor was identified in a man younger than 45 who received the YFV17D yellow fever vaccine. The specimen comprised CD8+ T cells sorted from PBMCs, sampled 45 days after the yellow fever booster vaccination.

CDR3 sequence (DNA): TGTGCCTGGAGTAGGGCGAGGACCTACGAGCAGTACTTC. The encoded protein is CAWSRARTYEQYF. V and J are TRBV30 and TRBJ2-7; D is ambiguous. V was cut by 2 bases and J by 2 bases, with 10 bases left in between. The CDR3 sequence is 13 residues long. Germline loops: CDR1 GTSNPN, CDR2 SVGIG (reference sequence).